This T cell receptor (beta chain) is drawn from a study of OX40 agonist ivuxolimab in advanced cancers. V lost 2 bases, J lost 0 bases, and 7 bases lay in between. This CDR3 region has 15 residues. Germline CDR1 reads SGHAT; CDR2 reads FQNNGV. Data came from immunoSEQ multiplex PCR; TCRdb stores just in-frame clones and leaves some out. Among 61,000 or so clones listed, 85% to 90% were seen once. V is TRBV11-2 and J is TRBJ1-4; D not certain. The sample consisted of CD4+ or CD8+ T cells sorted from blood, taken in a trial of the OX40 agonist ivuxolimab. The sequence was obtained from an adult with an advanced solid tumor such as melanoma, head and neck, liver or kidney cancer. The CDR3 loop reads CASSLNAATNEKLFF. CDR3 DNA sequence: TGTGCCAGCAGCTTAAACGCAGCAACTAATGAAAAACTGTTTTTT.